These 23 T cell receptor beta chains share one sample of origin, sequenced in a study of glioma-infiltrating T cells. Amplification of TCR alpha and beta CDR3 regions from RNA used iRepertoire nested multiplex PCR. TCRdb itself ran the multiplex PCR reads through MiXCR, one entry per CDR3 protein. The sample has some 100,000 distinct CDR3 sequences, 20% to 30% seen once; the top ten hold roughly 37%. The sequenced sample consisted of glioma tissue, nonneoplastic brain tissue, or PBMCs (not recorded which). Receptors originate from a human donor with low-grade glioma or glioblastoma, undergoing nonglioma brain surgery, or in good health (not recorded which).

This clonotype was seen ten or more times. The chain is built from TRBV27 and TRBJ2-1; TRBD1 is a possible D gene (6 bases). V was shortened by 6 bases and J by 2 bases, with 11 bases between the two germline ends. CDR1 is MNHEY, CDR2 SMNVEV, per germline (reference sequence). The CDR3 covers 14 residues. For the CDR3, the DNA is TGTGCCAGCAGACCGGACAGAGCCTACAATGAGCAGTTCTTC. Translated: CASRPDRAYNEQFF.

This clonotype came up many times. The CDR3 ends on some other residue instead of the conserved phenylalanine or tryptophan, so this is likely a read error. The J gene is TRBJ1-1, the V gene TRBV6-1; D remains unclear. V lost 0 bases and J lost 8, with 10 bases in between. The CDR3 runs 13 residues. Germline V gene data show CDR1 as MNHNS and CDR2 as SASEGT. The CDR3: CASSEAFYFEAFL. The CDR3 nucleotides read TGTGCCAGCAGTGAAGCCTTCTATTTCGAAGCTTTCCTT.

The rearrangement uses TRBV12-3 or TRBV12-4 and TRBJ2-1; the D is unclear. V lost 4 bases and J lost 5, with 12 bases in between. The length of the CDR3 is 14 residues. In DNA, the CDR3 is TGTGCCAGCAGTTCAGCCCCAGTCCACAATGAGCAGTTCTTC. Its protein product is CASSSAPVHNEQFF.

This chain uses TRBV19 with TRBJ2-1; D gene ambiguous. Trimming took off 1 base at V and 8 bases at J, with 6 bases between the two ends. The germline V gene encodes CDR1 LNHDA and CDR2 SQIVND (reference sequence). The CDR3 runs 12 residues. CDR3 residues: CASSIGSDEQFF. DNA of the CDR3: TGTGCCAGTAGTATAGGCTCGGATGAGCAGTTCTTC.

This clonotype was counted many times. This sequence joins TRBV4-1 and TRBJ2-3, with 7 bases matching TRBD1. The CDR3 runs 16 residues. Trimming removed 4 bases from V and 1 base from J; junction bases left unmatched: 8. Germline CDR1 reads MGHRA; CDR2 reads YSYEKL. This chain's CDR3 is CASSRREGGGTDTQYF. The CDR3, as DNA: TGCGCCAGCAGCCGCCGGGAAGGGGGCGGCACAGATACGCAGTATTTT.

Worth noting for this clonotype: A much larger clone is a single base away; this may be a read error. The gene calls are TRBV2 and TRBJ2-7; 8 bases line up with TRBD1. This CDR3 comprises 14 residues. Germline V gene sequence: CDR1 SNHLY, CDR2 FYNNEI. J lost 4 bases, V lost 6 bases, and 8 bases had no gene match. CDR3 DNA: TGTGCCAGCAGAGCCGGGACAGGATTGTACGAGCAGTACTTC. Translated, it gives CASRAGTGLYEQYF.

On this clonotype itself: A read error is possible here, since a much larger clone lies one base away. The chain joins TRBV29-1 to TRBJ1-1, with a possible D match to TRBD1 (6 bases). The CDR3 is 13 amino acids. In germline, CDR1 is SQVTM, CDR2 ANQGSEA. The germline V and J ends were trimmed by 7 bases and 3 bases, with 15 bases remaining between them. The CDR3 reads CSGGGIEYTEAFF. CDR3 nucleotide sequence: TGCAGCGGAGGGGGGATTGAGTACACTGAAGCTTTCTTT.

Details on this clonotype: Relative to the germline gene, one junction end is altered; a read error may explain this. The chain employs TRBV5-1 and TRBJ2-7; 7 bases line up with TRBD1. The CDR3 consists of 14 residues. CDR1 SGHRS and CDR2 YFSETQ come from the germline V gene. As DNA, the CDR3 is TGCGCCATCAGCTTCACAGGGGCGGGCCACGAGCAGTACTTC. Amino acids: CAISFTGAGHEQYF.

This clonotype was detected ten times or more. V and J are TRBV6-2 or TRBV6-3 and TRBJ2-3; the match to TRBD2 covers 8 bases. There are 14 residues in the CDR3. The germline gives CDR1 MNHEY, CDR2 SVGEGT. Trimming cost V 5 bases and J 1 base; bases outside gene matches: 2. Written as DNA, the CDR3 is TGTGCCAGCAGTAGCGGGGGCCGCACAGATACGCAGTATTTT. Translating gives CASSSGGRTDTQYF.

This chain links TRBV30 with TRBJ1-2, with a possible D match to TRBD1 (5 bases). Trimming cost V 3 bases and J 8 bases, with 16 bases left between them. CDR1 and CDR2 (germline): GTSNPN, SVGIG (reference sequence). The length of the CDR3 is 13 residues. CDR3 sequence: CAWRIQGTGGYTF. DNA of the CDR3: TGTGCCTGGAGAATTCAGGGCACGGGGGGCTACACCTTC.

The chain recombines TRBV30 with TRBJ2-5, with D possibly TRBD2 on 6 matching bases. Trimming took off 1 base at V and 13 bases at J, with 16 bases between the two ends. The germline V gene has CDR1 GTSNPN and CDR2 SVGIG (reference sequence). This CDR3 spans 12 amino acids. CDR3 DNA: TGTGCCTGGAGTGACGATAGCGGTGGGTCGTACTTC. Translated, it gives CAWSDDSGGSYF.

This clonotype was observed many times. The CDR3 spells CASTLEQANYGYTF. The CDR3 coding sequence is TGCGCCAGCACCTTAGAGCAAGCTAACTATGGCTACACCTTC. The rearrangement links TRBV5-1 to TRBJ1-2; no firm D call. The germline V gene has CDR1 SGHRS and CDR2 YFSETQ. The CDR3 has 14 residues. With 6 bases removed from V and 0 bases from J, the gap between germline ends came to 12 bases. Combining the CDR3 with reference TRBV5-1 and TRBJ1-2 gives the whole variable domain KAGVTQTPRYLIKTRGQQVTLSCSPISGHRSVSWYQQTPGQGLQFLFEYFSETQRNKGNFPGRFSGRQFSNSRSEMNVSTLELGDSALYLCASTLEQANYGYTFGSGTRLTVV.

This clonotype was recorded many times. This chain uses TRBV7-2 with TRBJ1-4; D is undetermined. The CDR3 extends over 14 amino acids. The V gene's germline CDR1 is SGHTA and CDR2 FQGNSA. V was clipped by 2 bases and J by 5 bases, with 9 bases between them. The CDR3 here is CASSLSLGNEKLFF. The CDR3 nucleotides read TGTGCCAGCAGCTTAAGTTTGGGGAATGAAAAACTGTTTTTT.

With regard to this clonotype: It is likely a read error, because the conserved phenylalanine at the end of the CDR3 is missing. The chain employs TRBV6-1 and TRBJ2-1; 14 nucleotides match TRBD2. CDR1 and CDR2 from the germline V gene are MNHNS and SASEGT. The CDR3 extends over 16 amino acids. CDR3 sequence: CTSSGGLAGGRNEQFS. The CDR3 DNA is TGTACCAGCAGTGGCGGACTAGCGGGGGGTAGGAATGAGCAGTTCTCC.

This clonotype was detected many times. The V and J genes are TRBV20-1 and TRBJ1-6; possibly TRBD1 for D (5 bases). This CDR3 contains 14 residues. CDR1 and CDR2 (germline): DFQATT, SNEGSKA (reference sequence). The germline V and J ends were trimmed by 6 bases and 9 bases, with 18 bases remaining between them. As DNA, the CDR3 is TGCAGTGCCTCAAGCGGAACGGGGGGTTCACCCCTCCACTTT. It specifies CSASSGTGGSPLHF.

In its sample, this clonotype was seen many times. This chain uses TRBV5-1 with TRBJ2-1; 12 nucleotides line up with TRBD2. The CDR3 spans 16 residues. CDR1 and CDR2 from the germline V gene are SGHRS and YFSETQ. The J segment lost 9 bases and the V segment lost 4 bases, leaving 11 bases of the junction unmatched. The CDR3 region is CASSLMTSGSEGEQFF. DNA of the CDR3: TGCGCCAGCAGCCTGATGACTAGCGGGAGTGAGGGTGAGCAGTTCTTC.

At least ten counts were recorded for this clonotype. This rearrangement joins TRBV4-3 to TRBJ2-1; 8 bases match TRBD2. The CDR3 is 15 residues long. The germline V gene encodes CDR1 LGHNA and CDR2 YSLEER. The V and J ends lost 0 bases and 6 bases, in that order; junction bases with no gene match: 4. As DNA, the CDR3 is TGCGCCAGCAGCCAAGATCTGGGGACTAGCAATGAGCAGTTCTTC. It specifies CASSQDLGTSNEQFF.

The table lists this clonotype with many counts. The chain links TRBV12-3 or TRBV12-4 to TRBJ1-5; the match to TRBD1 covers 8 bases. The CDR3 has 18 amino acids. With V trimmed by 5 bases and J by 0 bases, 12 bases remained unmatched. The CDR3: CASSPTGAQPYSNQPQHF. The CDR3 nucleotides are TGTGCCAGCAGTCCGACAGGGGCCCAACCCTATAGCAATCAGCCCCAGCATTTT.

This clonotype was recorded at least ten times. This chain joins TRBV6-2 or TRBV6-3 and TRBJ1-1; 8 positions match TRBD1. Germline CDR1 is MNHEY and CDR2 is SVGEGT. V shed 2 bases, J shed 5 bases, and the junction held 10 bases outside the gene matches. CDR3 length equals 16 residues. In DNA, the CDR3 is TGTGCCAGCAGTTACCAGCCCAGGGGGCCGGTTACTGAAGCTTTCTTT. This codes for CASSYQPRGPVTEAFF.

This clonotype was recorded many times. V usage is TRBV4-2 and J usage is TRBJ2-7; 10 bases agree with TRBD1. Germline trimming cut 1 base from V and 5 bases from J; bases unmatched to any gene: 5. From germline, CDR1 is LGHNA and CDR2 YNFKEQ. The CDR3 is made up of 15 amino acids. As DNA, the CDR3 is TGTGCCAGCAGCCAAGTGCCGACAGGGGGCAACGAGCAGTACTTC. Translated: CASSQVPTGGNEQYF.

This clonotype has a count of ten or more. The V and J genes are TRBV5-1 and TRBJ2-3; D possibly corresponds to TRBD1 (5 bases). CDR1 is SGHRS, CDR2 YFSETQ, per germline. The CDR3 has 16 amino acids. V lost 0 bases to trimming and J lost 1 base, with 12 bases between them. The CDR3 coding sequence is TGCGCCAGCAGCTTGGCGAGGACATCTCGCACAGATACGCAGTATTTT. Protein: CASSLARTSRTDTQYF. Combining the CDR3 with reference TRBV5-1 and TRBJ2-3 gives the whole variable domain KAGVTQTPRYLIKTRGQQVTLSCSPISGHRSVSWYQQTPGQGLQFLFEYFSETQRNKGNFPGRFSGRQFSNSRSEMNVSTLELGDSALYLCASSLARTSRTDTQYFGPGTRLTVL.

This clonotype was seen once. V is TRBV7-2 and J is TRBJ2-1; TRBD2 matches at 11 bases. The CDR3 is made up of 19 amino acids. CDR1 is SGHTA and CDR2 is FQGNSA in the germline V gene. Trimming took 7 bases from V and 4 from J; bases not matched to a gene: 18. The CDR3 DNA reads as TGTGCCAGCACTGGGATGCTAGCGGGAGGCACAGATCGGTACAATGAGCAGTTCTTC. As protein: CASTGMLAGGTDRYNEQFF.

Here the CDR3 DNA reads TGTGCCAGCAGCCAAGTAGGGGGCTCCTATAATGAGCAGTACTTC. It translates to CASSQVGGSYNEQYF. The chain joins TRBV14 to TRBJ2-7, with TRBD1 matching 7 bases. The CDR3 has 15 amino acids. Germline V CDR1 and CDR2: SGHDN, FVKESK. V shed 1 base, J shed 7 bases, and the junction held 10 bases outside the gene matches.